This TCR beta chain originates from a study of blood T cells in healthy people across ages. Study information: Capturing about one barcoded beta molecule per two T cells was achieved by template switching. Study conclusions and caveats: Unsorted PBMCs ruled out conclusive naive versus antigen-experienced comparison.

This clonotype has at least ten counts. Its antigen is unknown. A second PCR, run for about 7 to 11 cycles, used a sample-barcoded 5' primer plus a J-beta primer mix. A tag from a template-switch adaptor with 12 random nucleotides marked each cDNA molecule. TCRdb fed the 5' RACE reads into MiXCR, producing one record per CDR3 protein. The sample has just under 750,000 distinct CDR3 sequences, about 20% seen once. Germline CDR1 reads DFQATT; CDR2 reads SNEGSKA (reference sequence). V was clipped by 5 bases and J by 6 bases; unmatched bases: 6. The CDR3 has 14 amino acids. V and J are TRBV20-1 and TRBJ2-1, with 11 bases matching TRBD2. This receptor was identified in a man in his 70s in good health. The sequencing sample was made of blood. CDR3 region: CSAPTSGSTNEQFF. CDR3 in DNA: TGCAGTGCTCCAACTAGCGGGAGTACCAATGAGCAGTTCTTC.